This TCR beta chain was profiled in a study of blood T cell repertoires in COVID-19. Trimming removed 4 bases from V and 7 bases from J, with 14 bases in between. The CDR3 has 14 amino acids. Germline V gene lookup returns CDR1 MDHEN and CDR2 SYDVKM. TCRdb's table, derived via immunoSEQ multiplex PCR, lists solely in-frame clones and lacks some. The sample has about 200,000 clones; over 60% are singletons. This receptor was taken from an older woman with acute or convalescent COVID-19. The V gene is TRBV28, the J gene TRBJ2-1, with D hard to call. Sequences were obtained from peripheral blood. CDR3 bases: TGTGCCAGCAGTTCCGCCCCACTGAGGAATGAGCAGTTCTTC. It codes for CASSSAPLRNEQFF.